The clone carrying this TCR beta chain occurred many times. The data were taken from a study of CD8 T cells in ankylosing spondylitis. TCRdb called the 5' RACE reads again in MiXCR, with one record for every CDR3 protein. This repertoire shows approximately 100,000 distinct CDR3 sequences, about 7.7% found once; its top ten account for 9.9%. After removal of 4 bases from V and 5 bases from J, the junction contained 4 bases not matched to a gene. CDR3 size: 15 residues. CDR1 and CDR2 (germline): MNHEY, SVGAGI. The V gene is TRBV6-5, the J gene TRBJ2-1; 11 bases match TRBD2. What was sequenced was blood, either unsorted or a sorted T cell fraction (not recorded which). This clonotype was sampled from a male donor with ankylosing spondylitis or in good health (not recorded which). The CDR3 DNA follows: TGTGCCAGCAGTTCCGGGACTAGCGGAGACAATGAGCAGTTCTTC. It codes for CASSSGTSGDNEQFF.